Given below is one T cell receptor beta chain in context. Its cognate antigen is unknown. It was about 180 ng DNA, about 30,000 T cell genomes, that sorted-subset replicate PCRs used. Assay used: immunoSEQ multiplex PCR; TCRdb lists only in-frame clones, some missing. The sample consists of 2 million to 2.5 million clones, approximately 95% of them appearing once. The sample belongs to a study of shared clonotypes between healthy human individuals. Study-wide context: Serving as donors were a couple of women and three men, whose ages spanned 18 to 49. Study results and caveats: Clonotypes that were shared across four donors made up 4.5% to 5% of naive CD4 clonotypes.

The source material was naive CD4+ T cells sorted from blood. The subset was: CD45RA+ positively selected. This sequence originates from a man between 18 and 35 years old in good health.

CDR3 in DNA: TGCGCCAGCAGCCCGTTCGGAGCGGGAGAGGCAGATACGCAGTATTTT. Residues: CASSPFGAGEADTQYF. The chain combines TRBV4-3 with TRBJ2-3; 8 nucleotides align to TRBD2. Per the germline V gene, CDR1 is LGHNA and CDR2 is YSLEER. J was trimmed by 4 bases and V by 4 bases; bases with no gene match: 10. The CDR3 contains 16 residues.